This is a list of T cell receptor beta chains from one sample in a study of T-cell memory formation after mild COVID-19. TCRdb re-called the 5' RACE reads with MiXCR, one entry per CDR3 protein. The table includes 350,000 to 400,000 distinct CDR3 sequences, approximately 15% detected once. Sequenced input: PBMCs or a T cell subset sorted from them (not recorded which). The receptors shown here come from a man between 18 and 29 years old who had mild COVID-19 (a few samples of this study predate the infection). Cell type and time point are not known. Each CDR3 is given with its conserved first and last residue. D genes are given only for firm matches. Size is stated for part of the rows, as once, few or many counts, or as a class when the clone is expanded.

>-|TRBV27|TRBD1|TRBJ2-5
TGTGCCAGCAGCCGTGGACAGGGGCGGCTCCAGACCCAGTACTTC
CASSRGQGRLQTQYF
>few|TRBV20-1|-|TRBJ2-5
TGCAGTGCTAGAGATGGGGAGGTCCGGGAGACCCAGTACTTC
CSARDGEVRETQYF
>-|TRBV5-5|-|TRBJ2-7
TGTGCCAGCAGCTTGGTGAGAGGGATCGTACGTGACGAGCAGTACTTC
CASSLVRGIVRDEQYF
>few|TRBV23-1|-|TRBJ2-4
TGCGCCAGCAATCGTGGGACAATTTACTTC
CASNRGTIYF
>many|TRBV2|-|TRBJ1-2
TGTGCCAGCACCGGGGCCATCATAGGTGGCTACACCTTC
CASTGAIIGGYTF
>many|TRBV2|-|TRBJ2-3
TGTGCCAGCCTTGAAAGACGGACAGATACGCAGTATTTT
CASLERRTDTQYF
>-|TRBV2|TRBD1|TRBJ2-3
TGTGCCAGCACGATAACAGGGGCAGGCCCAGATACGCAGTATTTT
CASTITGAGPDTQYF
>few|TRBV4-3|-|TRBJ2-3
TGCGCCAGCAGCCAAGATCCCTCTAGCACAGATACGCAGTATTTT
CASSQDPSSTDTQYF
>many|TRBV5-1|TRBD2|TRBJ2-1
TGTGCCAGCAGTTTAATGGGGGGGAATGAGCAGTTCTTC
CASSLMGGNEQFF
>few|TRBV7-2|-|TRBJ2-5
TGTGCCAGCAGCTTAGTAGTCATGGGGCTAGGGGTTGAGACCCAGTACTTC
CASSLVVMGLGVETQYF
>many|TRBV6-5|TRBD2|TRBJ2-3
TGTGCCAGCAAATGGCGGGGGGGGCCAGATACGCAGTATTTT
CASKWRGGPDTQYF
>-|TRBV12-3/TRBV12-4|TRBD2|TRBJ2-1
TGTGCCACCTACGGGACTAGCGGGGTGTATGAGCAGTTCTTC
CATYGTSGVYEQFF
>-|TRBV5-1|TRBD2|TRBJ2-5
TGCGCCAGCAGCTTGGAACCAGCGGGGGGTCCCTTCGGGGAGACCCAGTACTTC
CASSLEPAGGPFGETQYF
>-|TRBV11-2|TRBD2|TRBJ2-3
TGTGCCAGCAGCCGGACTAGTTTATTCGATACGCAGTATTTT
CASSRTSLFDTQYF
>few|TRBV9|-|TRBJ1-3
TGTGCCAGCAGCGACCAGGGAGACTCTGGAAACACCATATATTTT
CASSDQGDSGNTIYF
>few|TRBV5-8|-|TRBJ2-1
TGTGCCAGCAGCTTGGAGACAGCAGCCCACAATGAGCAGTTCTTC
CASSLETAAHNEQFF
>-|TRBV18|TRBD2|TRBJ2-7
TGTGCCAGCTCACCGGGCAGCGGGGGCAACGAGCAGTACTTC
CASSPGSGGNEQYF
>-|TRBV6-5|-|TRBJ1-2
TGTGCCAGCAGTTACTCCCCCCATAGCGGCTATGGCTACACCTTC
CASSYSPHSGYGYTF
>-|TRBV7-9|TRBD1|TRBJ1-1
TGTGCCAGCACCCCAGGGGGCCAGGGGAACACTGAAGCTTTCTTT
CASTPGGQGNTEAFF
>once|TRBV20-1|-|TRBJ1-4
TGCAGTATATACCGGCCACAAGATGAAAAACTGTTTTTT
CSIYRPQDEKLFF
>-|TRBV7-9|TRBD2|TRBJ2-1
TGTGCCAGCAGCTTAGCGCTTGGGACTAGCGGGGGGAATGAGCAGTTCTTC
CASSLALGTSGGNEQFF
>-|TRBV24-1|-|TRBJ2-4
TGTGCCACCAGTGATTTCCCGGGGATTAAAAACATTCAGTACTTC
CATSDFPGIKNIQYF
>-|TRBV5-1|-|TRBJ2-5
TGCGCCAGCAGCGCGACAGGCCCTCAAGAGACCCAGTACTTC
CASSATGPQETQYF
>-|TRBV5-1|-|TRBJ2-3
TGCGCCAGCAGCTTGGCCGGGCAGGGCGCAGATACGCAGTATTTT
CASSLAGQGADTQYF
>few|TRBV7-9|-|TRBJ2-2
TGTGCCAGCAGCTTGGAACCCTACAGGAGAGGGAACACCGGGGAGCTGTTTTTT
CASSLEPYRRGNTGELFF
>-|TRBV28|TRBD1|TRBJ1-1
TGTGCCAGCAGTCCCGGCGATAGTAGTAGGGGGCTTGAAGCTTTCTTT
CASSPGDSSRGLEAFF
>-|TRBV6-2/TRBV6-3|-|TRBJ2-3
TGTGCCAGCAGTTCCCTTCCGGGGGCGGGAACAGATACGCAGTATTTT
CASSSLPGAGTDTQYF
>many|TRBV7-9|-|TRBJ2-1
TGTGCCAGCAGCCGCGAAGGAGGGCAGTTCTTC
CASSREGGQFF
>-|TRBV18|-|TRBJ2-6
TGTGCCAGCTCACCACAACAGGGTTCAGGGGCCAACGTCCTGACTTTC
CASSPQQGSGANVLTF
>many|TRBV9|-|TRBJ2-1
TGTGCCAGCAGCGTAGAGGGTTATGAGCAGTTCTTC
CASSVEGYEQFF
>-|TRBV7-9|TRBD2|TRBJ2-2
TGTGCTCATCTAGCGGGGGAGGCCGGGGAGCTGTTTTTT
CAHLAGEAGELFF
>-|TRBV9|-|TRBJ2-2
TGTGCCAGCAGCTCCCGCTCCGACACCGGGGAGCTGTTTTTT
CASSSRSDTGELFF
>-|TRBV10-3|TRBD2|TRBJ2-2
TGTGCCATCAGTGAGTTCGTACTAGCGGGGGACTTCGGGGAGCTGTTTTTT
CAISEFVLAGDFGELFF
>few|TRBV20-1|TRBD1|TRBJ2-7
TGCAGTGCTAGAGCCCGCGGGACAGGGGGCCCCTACGAGCAGTACTTC
CSARARGTGGPYEQYF
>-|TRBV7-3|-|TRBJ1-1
TGTGCCAGCAGCTTAAGCTCGGGATTTAACACTGAAGCTTTCTTT
CASSLSSGFNTEAFF
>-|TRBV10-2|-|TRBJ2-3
TGCGCCAGCAGTAAAACCTTCCGGGACTCGTCTAGCACAGATACGCAGTATTTT
CASSKTFRDSSSTDTQYF
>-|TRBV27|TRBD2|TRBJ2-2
TGTGCCAGCACCGTACTAGCGGGTGGCGGGGAGCTGTTTTTT
CASTVLAGGGELFF
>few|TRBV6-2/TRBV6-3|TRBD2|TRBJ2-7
TGTGCCAGCCTTACTAGCGGGGGTTCCTACGAGCAGTACTTC
CASLTSGGSYEQYF
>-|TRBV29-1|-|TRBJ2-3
TGCAGCGTTGAAGAGGAGCGGGATACGCAGTATTTT
CSVEEERDTQYF
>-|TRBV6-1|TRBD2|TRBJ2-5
TGTGCCAGCAGCGCTAGCGGGAGGGAGACCCAGTACTTC
CASSASGRETQYF
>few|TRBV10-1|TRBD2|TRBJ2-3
TGCGCCAGCAGTCCCGGGGGGGCGCGCACAGATACGCAGTATTTT
CASSPGGARTDTQYF
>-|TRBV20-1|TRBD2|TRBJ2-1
TGCAGTGCTAGCGGGGGGAACACGGGTGAGCAGTTCTTC
CSASGGNTGEQFF
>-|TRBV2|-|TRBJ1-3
TGTGCCAGCAGTCGAGACAGTTATGCAGGAAACACCATATATTTT
CASSRDSYAGNTIYF
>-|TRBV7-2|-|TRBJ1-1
TGTGCCAGCAGCCCCGAACTCAAAGCTTTCTTT
CASSPELKAFF
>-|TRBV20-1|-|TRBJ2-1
TGCAGTGCTCAGTTGAGCTCCTACAATGAGCAGTTCTTC
CSAQLSSYNEQFF
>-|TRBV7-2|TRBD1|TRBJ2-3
TGTGCCAGCAGCCTTACCTGGACAGGGTGGACAGATACGCAGTATTTT
CASSLTWTGWTDTQYF
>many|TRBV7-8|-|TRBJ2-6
TGTGCCAGCAGCTTCTCTGGGGCCAACGTCCTGACTTTC
CASSFSGANVLTF
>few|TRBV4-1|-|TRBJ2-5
TGCGCCAGCAGCCAAGTTCCAGTGGCCGGGGAGACCCAGTACTTC
CASSQVPVAGETQYF
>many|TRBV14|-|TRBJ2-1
TGTGCCAGCAGCCAATATACGGGCGGTTCGAGCTCCTACAATGAGCAGTTCTTC
CASSQYTGGSSSYNEQFF
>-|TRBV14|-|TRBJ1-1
TGTGCCAGCAGCGGTCCATCGAACACTGAAGCTTTCTTT
CASSGPSNTEAFF
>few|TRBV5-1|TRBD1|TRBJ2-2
TGCGCCAGCAGCTTGGCCGGGACAGGGGTCACCGGGGAGCTGTTTTTT
CASSLAGTGVTGELFF
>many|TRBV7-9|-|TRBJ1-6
TGTGCCAGCAGCTTTCCGGGTGGCCGCTCCTATAATTCACCCCTCCACTTT
CASSFPGGRSYNSPLHF
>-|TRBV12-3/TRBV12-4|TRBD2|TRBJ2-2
TGTGCCAGCAGACCCACTAGCGGGGTGATCACCGGGGAGCTGTTTTTT
CASRPTSGVITGELFF